Following are 30 T cell receptor beta chains from one sample sequenced in a study of blood T cell repertoires in COVID-19. Repertoires were generated with immunoSEQ multiplex PCR, while TCRdb's copy carries only in-frame clones and drops some. The table includes 200,000 to 300,000 clones, roughly 91% detected once. Sequencing was done on a sample of PBMCs or T cells enriched from blood (not recorded which). Receptors originate from a young woman with acute COVID-19.

The sample holds a few counts of this clone. The chain links TRBV6-1 to TRBJ2-1, with D possibly TRBD2 on 6 matching bases. The CDR3 length is 13 residues. Trimming cost V 3 bases and J 8 bases, with 11 bases left between them. Germline V gene data show CDR1 as MNHNS and CDR2 as SASEGT. CDR3: CASSDRWGDEQFF. CDR3 coding DNA: TGTGCCAGCAGTGATAGATGGGGGGATGAGCAGTTCTTC.

The CDR3 sequence is CASSYSSPNTQYF. The CDR3 DNA follows: TGTGCCAGCAGTTACAGCTCTCCGAATACGCAGTATTTT. This chain links TRBV6-2 or TRBV6-3 with TRBJ2-3; D unclear. This CDR3 has 13 amino acids. The germline V and J ends were trimmed by 2 bases and 7 bases, with 10 bases remaining between them. The V gene's germline CDR1 is MNHEY and CDR2 SVGEGT.

The chain uses TRBV10-3 and TRBJ2-1; D remains unclear. Germline lookup yields CDR1 ENHRY and CDR2 SYGVKD. CDR3 length equals 11 residues. Trimming took 6 bases from V and 4 from J, leaving 4 bases between them. The CDR3 loop is CAIRRYNEQFF. For the CDR3, the DNA is TGTGCCATCAGGAGATACAATGAGCAGTTCTTC.

The chain joins TRBV5-1 to TRBJ1-1, with TRBD1 matching 8 bases. This CDR3 comprises 15 residues. V shed 6 bases and J 0 bases; nucleotides not matched to a gene: 7. The germline V gene has CDR1 SGHRS and CDR2 YFSETQ. CDR3: CASTRGQGLNTEAFF. CDR3 DNA: TGCGCCAGCACCAGGGGGCAAGGGTTGAACACTGAAGCTTTCTTT.

The CDR3, as DNA: TGTGCCAGCAGTATGGGGGCCCTCAATCAGCCCCAGCATTTT. Translation: CASSMGALNQPQHF. The chain recombines TRBV6-2 or TRBV6-3 with TRBJ1-5, with a weak D call TRBD1 (6 bases). Germline CDR1 is MNHEY and CDR2 is SVGEGT. The CDR3 runs to 14 residues. The V end was cut by 5 bases, the J end by 3 bases, with 11 bases between.

The chain uses TRBV15 and TRBJ2-5; a possible D gene is TRBD2 (7 bases). The germline V gene encodes CDR1 LNHNV and CDR2 YYDKDF (reference sequence). CDR3 length equals 16 residues. V lost 0 bases, J lost 1 base, and 12 bases lay in between. The CDR3 is CATSRDGGGAQETQYF. In DNA form, the CDR3 reads TGTGCCACCAGCAGAGATGGAGGGGGGGCCCAAGAGACCCAGTACTTC.

V is TRBV30 and J is TRBJ1-5; 10 nucleotides align to TRBD1. J gave up 7 bases and V 3 bases, and 6 bases lay outside the gene matches. Germline V gives CDR1 GTSNPN, CDR2 SVGIG (reference sequence). The CDR3 is made up of 14 amino acids. In DNA form, the CDR3 reads TGTGCCTGGAGCGGCGGGACAGGGGAGCAGCCCCAGCATTTT. Its translation is CAWSGGTGEQPQHF.

V usage is TRBV12-3 or TRBV12-4 and J usage is TRBJ2-7, with D hard to call. The V end lost 2 bases, the J end lost 4 bases, and 9 bases lay between the germline ends. This CDR3 has 13 amino acids. CDR3 residues: CASSLSADYEQYF. For the CDR3, the DNA is TGTGCCAGCAGTTTATCCGCGGATTACGAGCAGTACTTC.

V is TRBV30 and J is TRBJ2-1, with 12 bases identical to TRBD2. CDR1 GTSNPN and CDR2 SVGIG come from the germline V gene (reference sequence). V dropped 3 bases and J dropped 4; count of bases not matched to a gene: 4. The length of the CDR3 is 15 residues. CDR3 sequence reads: CAWRTSGGFYNEQFF. The DNA of the CDR3 is TGTGCCTGGAGGACTAGCGGGGGTTTTTACAATGAGCAGTTCTTC.

V is TRBV27 and J is TRBJ1-4, with TRBD1 matching over 7 bases. This CDR3 comprises 15 residues. The germline V gene has CDR1 MNHEY and CDR2 SMNVEV (reference sequence). V was pared by 8 bases and J by 4 bases, with 10 bases of the junction left unmatched. CDR3 DNA sequence: TGTGCCAGCCGTCCCGGGACAGCGATTAATGAAAAACTGTTTTTT. Translating gives CASRPGTAINEKLFF.

V gene TRBV5-5 combines with J gene TRBJ1-3; D uncertain. Germline V lookup: CDR1 SGHKS, CDR2 YYEKEE (reference sequence). Trimming took 2 bases from V and 0 from J, leaving 6 bases between them. The CDR3 is made up of 14 amino acids. The CDR3 DNA reads TGTGCCAGCAGCTTAGAACTCTCTGGAAACACCATATATTTT. It translates to CASSLELSGNTIYF.

This chain uses TRBV5-5 with TRBJ2-3; 7 nucleotides align to TRBD2. The CDR3 sequence is 14 residues long. The V gene's germline CDR1 is SGHKS and CDR2 YYEKEE (reference sequence). The V and J ends lost 1 base and 5 bases, in that order; junction bases with no gene match: 4. Written as DNA, the CDR3 is TGTGCCAGCAGCTTGACCGGGGAGGGAGATACGCAGTATTTT. Its translation is CASSLTGEGDTQYF.

This clone came up once. V is TRBV20-1 and J is TRBJ1-3; TRBD1 is a possible D gene (5 bases). Germline loops: CDR1 DFQATT, CDR2 SNEGSKA (reference sequence). The CDR3 extends over 14 amino acids. V gave up 3 bases and J gave up 0 bases, with 9 bases separating them. CDR3 bases: TGCAGTGCTAGTGCAGGGAACTCTGGAAACACCATATATTTT. Translation: CSASAGNSGNTIYF.

This clone was seen a handful of times. The chain links TRBV7-6 to TRBJ1-4; TRBD1 matches 9 bases. Per the germline V gene, CDR1 is SGHVS and CDR2 is FNYEAQ. Trimming took 7 bases from V and 14 from J; bases not matched to a gene: 26. The CDR3 has 18 residues. CDR3 region: CASTEGVYRGLSEKGLFF. CDR3 coding DNA: TGTGCCAGCACCGAAGGGGTCTACAGGGGGCTATCCGAAAAGGGGCTGTTTTTT.

The chain links TRBV10-3 to TRBJ1-5, with D possibly matching TRBD1 (5 bases). The CDR3 covers 15 residues. The germline V and J ends were trimmed by 6 bases and 1 base, with 13 bases remaining between them. The V gene's germline CDR1 is ENHRY and CDR2 SYGVKD. The CDR3 loop reads CAIRRTPESNQPQHF. DNA of the CDR3: TGTGCCATCAGACGGACACCTGAAAGCAATCAGCCCCAGCATTTT.

The chain carries TRBV19 and TRBJ2-1, with TRBD2 identical over 11 bases. V dropped 3 bases and J dropped 5; count of bases not matched to a gene: 3. The CDR3 totals 15 residues. Germline CDR1 and CDR2: LNHDA and SQIVND (reference sequence). CDR3 bases: TGTGCCAGTAGTATGACTAGCGGGGTCCACAATGAGCAGTTCTTC. Translating gives CASSMTSGVHNEQFF.

The genes are TRBV7-9 and TRBJ1-2, with 8 bases matching TRBD1. The CDR3 runs 16 residues. J was trimmed by 6 bases and V by 3 bases; bases with no gene match: 12. CDR1 is SEHNR and CDR2 is FQNEAQ in the germline V gene (reference sequence). CDR3 DNA sequence: TGTGCCAGCAGCTTTTTGGCAGGACAGGGAGGTCATGGCTACACCTTC. Amino acid sequence: CASSFLAGQGGHGYTF.

This chain links TRBV4-1 with TRBJ2-1; possibly TRBD2 for D (5 bases). The CDR3 extends over 16 amino acids. The germline V gene encodes CDR1 MGHRA and CDR2 YSYEKL. V shed 0 bases and J shed 4 bases, with 13 bases lying between them. The CDR3 coding sequence is TGCGCCAGCAGCCAAGAGGCCCAGCGGAGTTACAATGAGCAGTTCTTC. It specifies CASSQEAQRSYNEQFF.

In DNA, the CDR3 is TGCGCCAGCAGCTTGATGTCCCCGGGACAGGGGAACACCGGGGAGCTGTTTTTT. Translated, it gives CASSLMSPGQGNTGELFF. The chain links TRBV5-1 to TRBJ2-2; 9 bases match TRBD1. From germline, CDR1 is SGHRS and CDR2 YFSETQ. V trimming: 1 base; J trimming: 1 base; junction bases outside the gene matches: 8. The CDR3 sequence is 18 residues long. Full variable domain (rest looked up from reference TRBV5-1 and TRBJ2-2): KAGVTQTPRYLIKTRGQQVTLSCSPISGHRSVSWYQQTPGQGLQFLFEYFSETQRNKGNFPGRFSGRQFSNSRSEMNVSTLELGDSALYLCASSLMSPGQGNTGELFFGEGSRLTVL.

In its sample, this clone was seen once. The chain combines TRBV19 with TRBJ2-1, with a weak D call TRBD1 (6 bases). The V gene lost 5 bases and the J gene lost 4 bases, with 18 bases spanning the gap. Germline loops: CDR1 LNHDA, CDR2 SQIVND (reference sequence). This CDR3 spans 16 amino acids. CDR3 bases: TGTGCCAGTAGTTCGAGGGTAGACGGACAGTACAATGAGCAGTTCTTC. It specifies CASSSRVDGQYNEQFF.

The chain's CDR3 is CATSRAGFQPQHF. In DNA, the CDR3 is TGTGCCACCAGCAGGGCCGGGTTTCAGCCCCAGCATTTT. This chain links TRBV15 with TRBJ1-5; no definite D call. This CDR3 is built from 13 residues. The germline V and J ends were trimmed by 3 bases and 6 bases, with 9 bases remaining between them. Germline CDR1 reads LNHNV; CDR2 reads YYDKDF (reference sequence).

The chain has TRBV18 and TRBJ1-4; D is unclear. The CDR3 is 15 amino acids. The germline CDR1 and CDR2 sequences are KGHSH and LQKENI. V gave up 3 bases and J gave up 0 bases, with 8 bases separating them. The CDR3 nucleotides read TGTGCCAGCTCACCCGAGAGAACAACTAATGAAAAACTGTTTTTT. This codes for CASSPERTTNEKLFF.

In the case of this clone: Other DNA sequences in the sample encode the same CDR3. The chain is built from TRBV2 and TRBJ1-6; TRBD1 is a possible D gene (6 bases). CDR1 and CDR2 (germline): SNHLY, FYNNEI. The CDR3 sequence is 16 residues long. The V and J ends lost 4 bases and 2 bases respectively, with 12 bases between them. CDR3 DNA sequence: TGTGCCAGCAGTGTGGGGGGGCTCGCCTATAATTCACCCCTCCACTTT. Its protein product is CASSVGGLAYNSPLHF.

This clone was observed a handful of times. As DNA, the CDR3 is TGTGCCAGCAGTTACAGGACTACCGGGGAGCTGTTTTTT. The encoded protein is CASSYRTTGELFF. The V gene is TRBV6-5, the J gene TRBJ2-2; maybe TRBD2 (5 bases). Trimming removed 2 bases from V and 5 bases from J, with 6 bases in between. This CDR3 spans 13 amino acids. The V gene's germline CDR1 is MNHEY and CDR2 SVGAGI.

The chain recombines TRBV5-6 with TRBJ2-7, with D possibly matching TRBD1 (6 bases). Germline V gene data show CDR1 as SGHDT and CDR2 as YYEEEE. V dropped 4 bases and J dropped 3 bases, with 14 bases sitting between them. This CDR3 spans 14 amino acids. The CDR3 DNA follows: TGTGCCAGCAGCCAGGGACAAGGTCTCTACGAGCAGTACTTC. Protein: CASSQGQGLYEQYF.

The V and J genes are TRBV2 and TRBJ2-7, with D perhaps matching TRBD1 (5 bases). This CDR3 region has 14 residues. CDR1 SNHLY and CDR2 FYNNEI come from the germline V gene. Trimming cost V 1 base and J 0 bases, with 7 bases left between them. The CDR3 region has the DNA TGTGCCAGCAGTGAAGAGGGGTACTCCTACGAGCAGTACTTC. It translates to CASSEEGYSYEQYF.

The V and J genes are TRBV2 and TRBJ1-5; 12 bases are shared with TRBD1. The CDR3 runs to 15 residues. The germline CDR1 and CDR2 sequences are SNHLY and FYNNEI. V was clipped by 7 bases and J by 7 bases; unmatched bases: 8. CDR3 nucleotide sequence: TGTGCCAGCACCCCGGGACAGGGGGCCGGGCAGCCCCAGCATTTT. This sequence encodes CASTPGQGAGQPQHF.

This clone showed up just once. The chain carries TRBV7-6 and TRBJ1-6; 10 bases line up with TRBD1. Germline lookup yields CDR1 SGHVS and CDR2 FNYEAQ. This CDR3 spans 20 amino acids. The J segment lost 7 bases and the V segment lost 5 bases, leaving 20 bases of the junction unmatched. CDR3 bases: TGTGCCAGCAGCACAGACCCAGCGAGACAGGGGGCCCCGGGCAATTCACCCCTCCACTTT. The encoded protein is CASSTDPARQGAPGNSPLHF.

This chain connects TRBV19 to TRBJ1-5, with TRBD1 as a possible D gene (6 bases). The CDR3 length is 15 residues. The V end lost 5 bases, the J end lost 0 bases, and 11 bases lay between the germline ends. Germline V gene lookup returns CDR1 LNHDA and CDR2 SQIVND (reference sequence). CDR3 nucleotides: TGTGCCAGTAGTCTACAGGGATTTAGCAATCAGCCCCAGCATTTT. Protein product: CASSLQGFSNQPQHF.

The chain joins TRBV9 to TRBJ2-1; D possibly corresponds to TRBD2 (5 bases). V shed 4 bases and J shed 10 bases, with 15 bases lying between them. The V gene's germline CDR1 is SGDLS and CDR2 YYNGEE. The CDR3 consists of 13 residues. The CDR3, as DNA: TGTGCCAGCAGCCCCTTGGAGAGGAGGGAGCAGTTCTTC. It yields the protein CASSPLERREQFF.